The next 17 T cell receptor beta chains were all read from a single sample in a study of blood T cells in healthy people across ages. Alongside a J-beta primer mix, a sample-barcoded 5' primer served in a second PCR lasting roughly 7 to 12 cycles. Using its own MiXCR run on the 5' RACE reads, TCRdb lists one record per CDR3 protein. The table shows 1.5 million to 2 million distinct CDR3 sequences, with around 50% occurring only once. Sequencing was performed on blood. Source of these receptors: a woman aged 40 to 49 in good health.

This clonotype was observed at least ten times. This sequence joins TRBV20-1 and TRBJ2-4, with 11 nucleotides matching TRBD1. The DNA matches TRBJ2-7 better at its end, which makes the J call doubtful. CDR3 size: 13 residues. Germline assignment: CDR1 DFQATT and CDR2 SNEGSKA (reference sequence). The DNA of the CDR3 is TGCAGTCCCGAGAGGGACAGGGGGGGCGAGCAGTACTTC. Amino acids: CSPERDRGGEQYF.

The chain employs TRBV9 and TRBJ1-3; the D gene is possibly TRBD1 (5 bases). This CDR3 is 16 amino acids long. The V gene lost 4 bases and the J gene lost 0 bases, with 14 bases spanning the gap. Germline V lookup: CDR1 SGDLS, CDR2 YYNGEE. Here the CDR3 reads CASSLAGTTSGNTIYF. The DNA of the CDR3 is TGTGCCAGCAGCTTGGCCGGGACTACCTCTGGAAACACCATATATTTT.

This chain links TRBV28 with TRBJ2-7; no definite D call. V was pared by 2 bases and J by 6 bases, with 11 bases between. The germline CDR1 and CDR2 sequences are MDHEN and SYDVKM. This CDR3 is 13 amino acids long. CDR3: CASSLDGVAEQYF. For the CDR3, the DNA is TGTGCCAGCAGTTTAGACGGCGTCGCCGAGCAGTACTTC.

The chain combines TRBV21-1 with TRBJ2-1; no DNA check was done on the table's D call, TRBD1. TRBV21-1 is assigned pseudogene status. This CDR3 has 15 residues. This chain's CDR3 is CASSKGEQGGDEQFF. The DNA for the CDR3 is TGTGCCAGCAGCAAAGGGGAACAGGGCGGGGATGAGCAGTTCTTC.

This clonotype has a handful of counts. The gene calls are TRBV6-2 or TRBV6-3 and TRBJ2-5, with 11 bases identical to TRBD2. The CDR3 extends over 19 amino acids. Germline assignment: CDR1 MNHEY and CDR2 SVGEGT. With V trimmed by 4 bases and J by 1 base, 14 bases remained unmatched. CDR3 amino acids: CASSSLTSGALYSQETQYF. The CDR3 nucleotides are TGTGCCAGCAGTTCCCTGACTAGCGGGGCCCTATACAGCCAAGAGACCCAGTACTTC.

Written as DNA, the CDR3 is TGTGCCACCAGTGATAGAAGCGGGGGGGCTCCCTCCTACAATGAGCAGTTCTTC. It yields the protein CATSDRSGGAPSYNEQFF. The chain links TRBV24-1 to TRBJ2-1; 10 positions agree with TRBD2. Germline CDR1 KGHDR, CDR2 SFDVKD. V dropped 3 bases and J dropped 0; count of bases not matched to a gene: 7. The CDR3 totals 18 residues.

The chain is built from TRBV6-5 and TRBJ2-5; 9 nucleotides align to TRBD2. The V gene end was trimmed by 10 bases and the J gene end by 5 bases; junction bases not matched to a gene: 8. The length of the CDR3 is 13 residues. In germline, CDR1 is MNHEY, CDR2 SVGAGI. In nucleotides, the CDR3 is TGTGCCACTGGGGGGCTAGCGGGGGAGACCCAGTACTTC. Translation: CATGGLAGETQYF.

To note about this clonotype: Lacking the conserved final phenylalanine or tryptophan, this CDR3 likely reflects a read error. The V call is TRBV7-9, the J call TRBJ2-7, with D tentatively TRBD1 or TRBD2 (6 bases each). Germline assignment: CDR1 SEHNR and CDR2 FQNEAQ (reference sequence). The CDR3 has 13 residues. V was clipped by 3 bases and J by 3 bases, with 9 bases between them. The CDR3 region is CASSFGGLYEQYL. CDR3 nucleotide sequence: TGTGCCAGCAGCTTCGGGGGCCTCTACGAGCAGTACTTG.

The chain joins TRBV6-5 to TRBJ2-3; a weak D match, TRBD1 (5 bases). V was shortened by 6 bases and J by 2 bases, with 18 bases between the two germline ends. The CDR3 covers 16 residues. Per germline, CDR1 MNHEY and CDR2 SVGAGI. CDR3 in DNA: TGTGCCAGCAGAGACTCCGACAGAACATACACAGATACGCAGTATTTT. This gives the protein CASRDSDRTYTDTQYF.

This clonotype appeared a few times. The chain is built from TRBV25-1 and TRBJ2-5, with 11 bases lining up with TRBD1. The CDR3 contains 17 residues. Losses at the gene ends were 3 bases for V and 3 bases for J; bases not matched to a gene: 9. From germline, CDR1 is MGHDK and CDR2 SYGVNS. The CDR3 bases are TGTGCCAGCAGTGACGACTTGTGGGACAGGGGGAAAGAGACCCAGTACTTC. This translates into CASSDDLWDRGKETQYF.

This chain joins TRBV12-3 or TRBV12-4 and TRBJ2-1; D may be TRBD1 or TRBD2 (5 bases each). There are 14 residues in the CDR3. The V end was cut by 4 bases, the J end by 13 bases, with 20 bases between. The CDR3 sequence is CASSYGAGGETQFF. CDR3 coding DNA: TGTGCCAGCAGTTATGGGGCGGGTGGTGAGACCCAGTTCTTC.

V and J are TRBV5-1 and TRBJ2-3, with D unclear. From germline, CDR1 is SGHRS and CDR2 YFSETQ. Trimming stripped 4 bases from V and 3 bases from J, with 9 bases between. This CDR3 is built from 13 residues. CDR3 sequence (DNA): TGCGCCAGCAGCGTGAAGGAAACAGATACGCAGTATTTT. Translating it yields CASSVKETDTQYF. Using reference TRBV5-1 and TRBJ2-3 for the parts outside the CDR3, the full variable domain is KAGVTQTPRYLIKTRGQQVTLSCSPISGHRSVSWYQQTPGQGLQFLFEYFSETQRNKGNFPGRFSGRQFSNSRSEMNVSTLELGDSALYLCASSVKETDTQYFGPGTRLTVL.

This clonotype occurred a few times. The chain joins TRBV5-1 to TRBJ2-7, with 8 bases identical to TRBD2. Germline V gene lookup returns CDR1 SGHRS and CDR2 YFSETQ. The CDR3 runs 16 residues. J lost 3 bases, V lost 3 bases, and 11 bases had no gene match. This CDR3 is CASSSSGSGGNYEQYF. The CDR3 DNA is TGCGCCAGCAGCTCTTCAGGGTCGGGGGGGAACTACGAGCAGTACTTC.

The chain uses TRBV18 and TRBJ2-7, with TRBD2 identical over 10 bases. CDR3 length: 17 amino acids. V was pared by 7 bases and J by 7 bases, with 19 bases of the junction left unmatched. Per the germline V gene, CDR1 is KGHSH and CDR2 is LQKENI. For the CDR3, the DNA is TGTGCCAGCTTATCTAGCGGGGGCGCCAATTCCTACAATGAGCAGTACTTC. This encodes CASLSSGGANSYNEQYF.

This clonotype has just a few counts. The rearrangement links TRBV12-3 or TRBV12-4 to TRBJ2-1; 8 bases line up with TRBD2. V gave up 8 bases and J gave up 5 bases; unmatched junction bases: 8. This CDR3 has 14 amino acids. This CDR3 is CASGLGTRNNEQFF. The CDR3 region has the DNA TGTGCCAGCGGCCTCGGGACTAGAAACAATGAGCAGTTCTTC.

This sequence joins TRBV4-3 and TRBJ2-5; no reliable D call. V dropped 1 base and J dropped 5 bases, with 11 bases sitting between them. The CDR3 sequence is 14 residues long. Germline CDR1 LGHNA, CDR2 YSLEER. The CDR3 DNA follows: TGCGCCAGCAGCCAAGGGTTCAGCTTGGAGACCCAGTACTTC. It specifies CASSQGFSLETQYF.

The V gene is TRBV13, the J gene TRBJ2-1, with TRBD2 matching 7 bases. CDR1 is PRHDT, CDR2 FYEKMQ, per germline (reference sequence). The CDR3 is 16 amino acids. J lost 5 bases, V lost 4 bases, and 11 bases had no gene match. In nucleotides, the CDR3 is TGTGCCAGCAGCTCCCCTACTAGCGAAGGGGACAATGAGCAGTTCTTC. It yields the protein CASSSPTSEGDNEQFF.